This entry concerns a single T cell receptor beta chain. Its antigen is still unknown. No base-level quality is on record; no much larger clone is a single base apart. The sample originates from a study of OX40 agonist ivuxolimab in advanced cancers. For the study in its entirety: Ivuxolimab was an agonistic, fully human IgG2 monoclonal antibody directed against OX40 (CD134), a costimulatory receptor. The paper covers the monotherapy dose-escalation part of the phase I ivuxolimab trial, which included N ≈ 50 patients. The point of sequencing TCRbeta in the periphery was to test whether ivuxolimab changed TCR sequence diversity and drove clonal T-cell expansion. Prior anti-PD-1, anti-PD-L1 or anti-CTLA-4 therapy was permitted, and roughly two fifths of dose-escalation patients had received checkpoint inhibitors. A male proportion of roughly 80% and a mean age of roughly 58 years, ranging from about 20 to 80, were recorded for the dose-escalation cohort. Partial responses occurred in three dose-escalation patients, of whom one had hepatocellular carcinoma and two had cutaneous melanoma. Of the roughly 50 dose-escalation patients, hepatocellular carcinoma was present in some 19, melanoma in some 15, renal cell carcinoma in 9 and head and neck cancer in 9. Intravenous ivuxolimab was administered to patients every 2 weeks at six dose levels: 0.01, 0.1, 0.3, 1.5, 3 and 10 mg/kg.

For sequencing of the TCRbeta CDR3 region, genomic DNA was extracted from the sorted cells. The immunoSEQ Assay was used to sequence the TCRbeta CDR3 regions. The immuneACCESS repertoire file appears here via TCRdb, limited to in-frame rearrangements. These files lack a portion of the clones; in checked studies, under half of the deficit traces to unresolved V genes, and the cause of the others is not known. This sample is represented by approximately 38,000 clones; 92% of them were singletons. In total, the top ten clones hold less than 9.5% of the sample. Patients with a history of autoimmune disease or receiving systemic immunosuppression were excluded from the trial. In every dose cohort, peripheral blood was drawn for TCR sequencing at baseline, cycle 4 day 1, and cycle 7 day 1. The samples were taken from a phase I, first-in-human, multicenter, open-label dose-escalation trial of ivuxolimab. Adults with locally advanced or metastatic head and neck squamous cell, hepatocellular, melanoma or renal cell carcinoma were enrolled in the trial. Before TCR sequencing, CD4+ and CD8+ T cells were separately sorted from peripheral blood.

Summary of the overall study and its limitations: Partial responders in the 0.1-3.0 mg/kg groups had among the lowest normalized peripheral clonal expansion, especially among CD8+ T cells. At doses of 0.1 to 3.0 mg/kg, clonal expansion of both CD4+ and CD8+ blood T cells was observed from baseline to week 6. The antigen specificity of the clonally expanded peripheral T cells was not determined. On average, CD8+ T cells showed more expanded clones than CD4+ T cells after ivuxolimab. Low levels of normalized T-cell clonal expansion were also shown by some nonresponding patients.

The source is an adult with an advanced solid tumor such as melanoma, head and neck, liver or kidney cancer. The sample here was CD4+ or CD8+ T cells sorted from blood, taken in a trial of the OX40 agonist ivuxolimab.

CDR3 sequence: CASSSQGYPEAFF. The DNA reads TGTGCCAGCAGCTCACAGGGGTACCCTGAAGCTTTCTTT. The chain is encoded by TRBV6-1 joined to TRBJ1-1, with 7 middle bases fitting TRBD1. There are 13 amino acids in the CDR3, from cysteine to phenylalanine inclusive. Left in the record is the CDR3 DNA by itself, 39 bases read in frame from the first base. The germline V gene encodes CDR1 MNHNS and CDR2 SASEGT. V is pruned by 6 bases and J by 6 bases, leaving 7 bases of the junction without a gene match.